One sample yielded the 8 T cell receptor beta chains listed below, sequenced in a study of blood T cell repertoires in COVID-19. Using immunoSEQ multiplex PCR, the repertoire was profiled, and TCRdb retains in-frame clones only, with some absent. The sample carries approximately 210,000 clones, around 80% recorded once. Input material: PBMCs or T cells enriched from blood (not recorded which). Receptor source: a woman aged 45-60 years with acute COVID-19.

The J gene is TRBJ1-5, the V gene TRBV11-3, with TRBD1 as a possible D gene (5 bases). The germline gives CDR1 SGHNT, CDR2 YENEEA. This CDR3 spans 14 amino acids. Trimming pared 3 bases from V and 3 bases from J, leaving 9 bases between. In DNA, the CDR3 is TGTGCCAGCAGCTTTAAGGGGTCCAATCAGCCCCAGCATTTT. Translating gives CASSFKGSNQPQHF.

The V call is TRBV28, the J call TRBJ2-3; 9 bases align to TRBD2. Germline V gene sequence: CDR1 MDHEN, CDR2 SYDVKM. The V segment lost 3 bases and the J segment 1 base; nucleotides outside the gene matches: 5. The CDR3 totals 16 residues. DNA of the CDR3: TGTGCCAGCAGTTTGATGTCTAGCGGGGGCACAGATACGCAGTATTTT. Its translation: CASSLMSSGGTDTQYF.

This clone was recorded at least ten times. The chain combines TRBV18 with TRBJ1-1, with D possibly being TRBD1 (5 bases). Trimming cost V 0 bases and J 4 bases, with 9 bases left between them. In germline, CDR1 is KGHSH, CDR2 LQKENI. The CDR3 runs 14 residues. This CDR3 reads CASSPPARGTEAFF. The CDR3 DNA follows: TGTGCCAGCTCACCACCGGCTAGGGGCACTGAAGCTTTCTTT.

V gene TRBV5-5 combines with J gene TRBJ1-6; TRBD1 agrees at 8 bases. Germline-derived CDR1 and CDR2 are SGHKS and YYEKEE (reference sequence). CDR3 length: 14 residues. V trimming: 4 bases; J trimming: 8 bases; junction bases outside the gene matches: 5. The CDR3 protein is CASSPGQGHSPLHF. CDR3 in DNA: TGTGCCAGCAGCCCCGGACAGGGCCATTCACCCCTCCACTTT.

The chain couples TRBV6-2 or TRBV6-3 to TRBJ2-2; D ambiguous. Germline V gene data show CDR1 as MNHEY and CDR2 as SVGEGT. This CDR3 has 15 amino acids. Trimming removed 6 bases at V and 5 bases at J, with 16 bases between. CDR3 loop: CASSHLHSLTGELFF. CDR3 coding DNA: TGTGCCAGCAGCCATCTCCACAGTCTAACCGGGGAGCTGTTTTTT.

This clone was detected once. The rearrangement joins TRBV5-4 to TRBJ1-3, with TRBD1 identical over 8 bases. Trimming removed 4 bases from V and 7 bases from J; junction bases left unmatched: 10. Germline CDR1 and CDR2: SGHNT and YYREEE (reference sequence). CDR3 length: 15 amino acids. CDR3 in DNA: TGTGCCAGCAGCGTCGGTGGACAGGGCCTTAACACCATATATTTT. Translating gives CASSVGGQGLNTIYF.

J is TRBJ2-1 and V is TRBV13; D is uncertain. V shed 5 bases and J shed 9 bases, with 8 bases lying between them. Per the germline V gene, CDR1 is PRHDT and CDR2 is FYEKMQ (reference sequence). The CDR3 consists of 11 residues. The CDR3 loop reads CASSPASEQFF. The CDR3 coding sequence is TGTGCCAGCAGCCCTGCTAGTGAGCAGTTCTTC.

The chain joins TRBV13 to TRBJ2-1; 9 nucleotides line up with TRBD1. Germline V gives CDR1 PRHDT, CDR2 FYEKMQ (reference sequence). The CDR3 is 17 residues long. Trimming at V came to 5 bases and at J to 4 bases, leaving 12 bases not matched to a gene. The CDR3 loop reads CASSPLRWTGEYNEQFF. In DNA, the CDR3 is TGTGCCAGCAGCCCACTTCGTTGGACAGGGGAATACAATGAGCAGTTCTTC.